The next 24 T cell receptor beta chains were all read from a single sample in a study of T cell responses to AZD1222 COVID-19 vaccine. The method was immunoSEQ multiplex PCR; TCRdb's version includes in-frame clones alone and lacks a portion of them. Among around 72,000 clones, around nine tenths were seen once, and the ten largest hold approximately 25%. The material sequenced was peripheral blood, taken on day 0 of AZD1222 vaccination. These receptors came from an adult in good health.

For the CDR3, the DNA is TGTGCCAGCAGTGAAGATCCGAACACTGAAGCTTTCTTT. Translation gives CASSEDPNTEAFF. V and J are TRBV6-1 and TRBJ1-1; no clear D gene. Looked up from germline, CDR1 is MNHNS and CDR2 is SASEGT. This CDR3 spans 13 amino acids. V was shortened by 1 base and J by 1 base, with 4 bases between the two germline ends.

J is TRBJ1-1 and V is TRBV19; no clear D gene. V lost 10 bases to trimming and J lost 4 bases, with 16 bases between them. This CDR3 region has 13 residues. Germline V lookup: CDR1 LNHDA, CDR2 SQIVND (reference sequence). The CDR3 protein is CATQWSTSTEAFF. The CDR3 DNA follows: TGTGCCACCCAATGGTCCACGTCCACTGAAGCTTTCTTT.

This clone was detected only once. V and J are TRBV9 and TRBJ2-2; D is unresolved. This CDR3 region has 15 residues. CDR1 is SGDLS, CDR2 YYNGEE, per germline. V shed 0 bases and J shed 6 bases, with 12 bases lying between them. DNA of the CDR3: TGTGCCAGCAGCGTAGGTAGGACGGTGGCCGGGGAGCTGTTTTTT. Amino acid sequence: CASSVGRTVAGELFF.

The rearrangement links TRBV30 to TRBJ1-5, with 7 bases identical to TRBD1. The V segment lost 3 bases and the J segment 0 bases; nucleotides outside the gene matches: 14. This CDR3 has 18 amino acids. In germline, CDR1 is GTSNPN, CDR2 SVGIG (reference sequence). The chain's CDR3 is CAWSHRDSTLYSNQPQHF. The CDR3 DNA is TGTGCCTGGAGCCACCGGGACAGTACCCTCTATAGCAATCAGCCCCAGCATTTT.

The CDR3: CASSGRTGTEAFF. The CDR3 nucleotides are TGTGCCAGCAGCGGCAGGACAGGCACTGAAGCTTTCTTT. The rearrangement uses TRBV5-8 and TRBJ1-1, with 7 bases identical to TRBD1. Unmatched junction bases numbered 4, after V lost 4 bases and J lost 4 bases. Germline V gene sequence: CDR1 SGHTS, CDR2 YDEGEE. The CDR3 runs to 13 residues.

The gene calls are TRBV7-3 and TRBJ2-5; 7 nucleotides line up with TRBD1. The CDR3 totals 14 residues. Germline V gene lookup returns CDR1 SGHTA and CDR2 FQGTGA. V lost 5 bases, J lost 1 base, and 4 bases stayed unmatched. The CDR3 region is CASSPGTVQETQYF. The DNA of the CDR3 is TGTGCCAGCAGCCCCGGGACAGTCCAAGAGACCCAGTACTTC. The full variable domain, completed using reference TRBV7-3 and TRBJ2-5, is GAGVSQTPSNKVTEKGKYVELRCDPISGHTALYWYRQSLGQGPEFLIYFQGTGAADDSGLPNDRFFAVRPEGSVSTLKIQRTERGDSAVYLCASSPGTVQETQYFGPGTRLLVL.

The chain carries TRBV7-3 and TRBJ2-1; D is undetermined. CDR3 length: 13 residues. CDR1 and CDR2 from the germline V gene are SGHTA and FQGTGA. Trimming removed 0 bases at V and 4 bases at J, with 4 bases between. CDR3 nucleotide sequence: TGTGCCAGCAGCTTAACACTTTACAATGAGCAGTTCTTC. Encoded protein: CASSLTLYNEQFF.

The chain employs TRBV11-2 and TRBJ1-1; tentatively, D is TRBD1 (5 bases). Trimming removed 3 bases from V and 6 bases from J, with 20 bases in between. The CDR3 has 16 residues. CDR1 and CDR2 (germline): SGHAT, FQNNGV. The DNA for the CDR3 is TGTGCCAGCAGCTTCCAGGGAGGGCAACCCATCGCTGAAGCTTTCTTT. It codes for CASSFQGGQPIAEAFF.

The count of this clone is one. This sequence joins TRBV7-2 and TRBJ2-3, with unresolved D. CDR1 is SGHTA, CDR2 FQGNSA, per germline. The CDR3 sequence is 13 residues long. V lost 3 bases to trimming and J lost 4 bases, with 8 bases between them. For the CDR3, the DNA is TGTGCCAGCAGCTTTTTCTCGGCAGATACGCAGTATTTT. Translation: CASSFFSADTQYF.

The chain links TRBV7-8 to TRBJ2-3; D assignment may be TRBD1 or TRBD2 (6 bases each). V gave up 3 bases and J gave up 0 bases, with 16 bases separating them. CDR1 and CDR2 from the germline V gene are SGHVS and FQNEAQ. The CDR3 contains 17 residues. CDR3 sequence reads: CASSFVRTGTSTDTQYF. CDR3 coding DNA: TGTGCCAGCAGCTTTGTCCGAACAGGGACTAGCACAGATACGCAGTATTTT. The variable domain in full, completed from reference TRBV7-8 and TRBJ2-3, reads GAGVSQSPRYKVAKRGQDVALRCDPISGHVSLFWYQQALGQGPEFLTYFQNEAQLDKSGLPSDRFFAERPEGSVSTLKIQRTQQEDSAVYLCASSFVRTGTSTDTQYFGPGTRLTVL.

The chain has TRBV10-3 and TRBJ1-1; 8 nucleotides line up with TRBD1. The ends lost 5 bases at V and 4 bases at J; junction bases unmatched: 3. From germline, CDR1 is ENHRY and CDR2 SYGVKD. This CDR3 spans 13 amino acids. CDR3 coding DNA: TGTGCCATCAGTAATACAGGGGGCACTGAAGCTTTCTTT. Encoded protein: CAISNTGGTEAFF.

This chain uses TRBV18 with TRBJ1-2; D possibly corresponds to TRBD1 (6 bases). Germline lookup yields CDR1 KGHSH and CDR2 LQKENI. The CDR3 runs to 15 residues. Trimming stripped 6 bases from V and 2 bases from J, with 16 bases between. For the CDR3, the DNA is TGTGCCAGCTCCCCGTCCGAGGGGGGAAACTATGGCTACACCTTC. Its protein is CASSPSEGGNYGYTF.

The genes are TRBV6-5 and TRBJ1-4; D is undetermined. V lost 2 bases and J 7 bases, leaving 11 bases between the germline ends. This CDR3 is built from 14 residues. Per the germline V gene, CDR1 is MNHEY and CDR2 is SVGAGI. The CDR3 spells CASSYAGGFEKLFF. In DNA form, the CDR3 reads TGTGCCAGCAGTTACGCTGGAGGGTTTGAAAAACTGTTTTTT.

The genes are TRBV5-6 and TRBJ2-4; TRBD1 might be the D (6 bases). Germline loops: CDR1 SGHDT, CDR2 YYEEEE. V was pared by 4 bases and J by 0 bases, with 8 bases between. The CDR3 runs to 14 residues. In nucleotides, the CDR3 is TGTGCCAGCAGCCAGGGGATAGCCAAAAACATTCAGTACTTC. Its protein is CASSQGIAKNIQYF.

The chain links TRBV7-8 to TRBJ1-6; D is uncertain. The germline gives CDR1 SGHVS, CDR2 FQNEAQ. This CDR3 comprises 14 residues. Trimming left V 5 bases short and J 14 bases short, with 19 bases between. CDR3 residues: CASSAPLGRRTLHF. The CDR3 region has the DNA TGTGCCAGCAGCGCACCCCTGGGCCGGAGGACCCTCCACTTT.

The rearrangement links TRBV5-1 to TRBJ2-7, with TRBD1 matching over 7 bases. The CDR3 consists of 15 residues. V was pared by 0 bases and J by 6 bases, with 9 bases of the junction left unmatched. Germline V gives CDR1 SGHRS, CDR2 YFSETQ. The DNA for the CDR3 is TGCGCCAGCAGCTTGGCCTTAGGGGGCGAGGGCGAGCAGTACTTC. It codes for CASSLALGGEGEQYF.

The chain recombines TRBV28 with TRBJ1-4; 7 positions agree with TRBD1. The CDR3 loop spans 15 amino acids. With 5 bases clipped from V and 8 bases from J, the junction kept 11 bases outside the gene matches. Germline V lookup: CDR1 MDHEN, CDR2 SYDVKM. CDR3 amino acids: CASSKGGGYKEKLFF. The CDR3 DNA reads TGTGCCAGCAGTAAAGGGGGCGGATATAAGGAAAAACTGTTTTTT.

V gene TRBV5-1 combines with J gene TRBJ1-3; D remains ambiguous. CDR3 length: 15 amino acids. The germline CDR1 and CDR2 sequences are SGHRS and YFSETQ. V lost 0 bases and J lost 0, with 7 bases in between. CDR3 coding DNA: TGCGCCAGCAGCTTGGGTGGGAGCTCTGGAAACACCATATATTTT. Amino acid sequence: CASSLGGSSGNTIYF.

The chain carries TRBV28 and TRBJ1-5, with D unclear. CDR1 is MDHEN, CDR2 SYDVKM, per germline. Trimming took 6 bases from V and 7 from J, leaving 19 bases between them. The CDR3 is 15 residues long. The CDR3 DNA reads TGTGCCAGCAGCTCGGCCGGAGGGAGAGGACAGCCCCAGCATTTT. Amino acid sequence: CASSSAGGRGQPQHF.

This chain uses TRBV19 with TRBJ1-5; a possible D gene is TRBD1 (6 bases). The CDR3 length is 16 residues. Germline V gives CDR1 LNHDA, CDR2 SQIVND (reference sequence). V was cut by 0 bases and J by 7 bases, with 16 bases left in between. CDR3 nucleotide sequence: TGTGCCAGTAGTATAGACCCAGGGGAAAAATGGCAGCCCCAGCATTTT. Its translation is CASSIDPGEKWQPQHF.

The chain couples TRBV5-4 to TRBJ2-5, with 7 nucleotides matching TRBD2. V was clipped by 4 bases and J by 4 bases; unmatched bases: 13. The CDR3 covers 16 residues. The V gene's germline CDR1 is SGHNT and CDR2 YYREEE (reference sequence). The DNA of the CDR3 is TGTGCCAGCAGCCTCCTCGGGGGGACCGGGGGAGAGACCCAGTACTTC. Amino acid sequence: CASSLLGGTGGETQYF.

The V gene is TRBV29-1, the J gene TRBJ1-2; 10 bases match TRBD1. This CDR3 spans 15 amino acids. J was trimmed by 4 bases and V by 0 bases; bases with no gene match: 5. Germline CDR1 is SQVTM and CDR2 is ANQGSEA. DNA for the CDR3: TGCAGCGTTGAAGATCGCGGGACAGGGGTCTATGGCTACACCTTC. Its translation: CSVEDRGTGVYGYTF.

This chain connects TRBV3-1 (or the pseudogene TRBV3-2) to TRBJ2-1, with 8 bases fitting TRBD1. Germline values: CDR1 LGHDT, CDR2 YNNKEL (reference sequence). J lost 0 bases, V lost 1 base, and 20 bases had no gene match. CDR3 length equals 22 residues. The CDR3 nucleotides read TGTGCCAGCAGCCAAGTTGGGTCAAGGGACAGGTCCCCTTTAAACTCCTACAATGAGCAGTTCTTC. Amino acids: CASSQVGSRDRSPLNSYNEQFF.

This clone was picked up one time. The J gene is TRBJ1-2, the V gene TRBV21-1; the table's TRBD1 call for D was not verified on the DNA. TRBV21-1 is given as a pseudogene. CDR3 length equals 15 residues. CDR3 loop: CEGLDSATTNYGYTF. CDR3 nucleotides: TGTGAGGGTTTGGACAGTGCTACTACTAACTATGGCTACACCTTC.